These 12 T cell receptor beta chains share one sample of origin, sequenced in a study of T cell clones after liver transplantation. The table came from immunoSEQ multiplex PCR; TCRdb's copy has only in-frame clones and leaves some out. This sample carries 95,000 to 110,000 clones, about 86% of them seen once, and the ten largest clones take approximately 3%. The material sequenced was CD4+ T cells from blood, taken approximately 4 years after liver transplant. Source of these receptors: a human patient who received a liver transplant. Some T cells may have originated in the graft donor.

The V call is TRBV28, the J call TRBJ2-3, with 12 nucleotides matching TRBD2. This CDR3 is built from 15 residues. The germline CDR1 and CDR2 sequences are MDHEN and SYDVKM. V lost 6 bases and J lost 5; bases outside the gene matches: 6. CDR3 nucleotide sequence: TGTGCCAGCAGCCCTAGCGGGAGGGCCCAAGATACGCAGTATTTT. Translated: CASSPSGRAQDTQYF.

V gene TRBV5-1 combines with J gene TRBJ2-3, with 11 bases lining up with TRBD2. The CDR3 runs 15 residues. Germline assignment: CDR1 SGHRS and CDR2 YFSETQ. After removal of 3 bases from V and 5 bases from J, the junction contained 5 bases not matched to a gene. This CDR3 reads CASSWVAGGRDTQYF. DNA of the CDR3: TGCGCCAGCAGCTGGGTAGCGGGGGGGCGAGATACGCAGTATTTT.

This clone was seen only once. This chain joins TRBV7-6 and TRBJ1-1; D is unclear. CDR1 SGHVS and CDR2 FNYEAQ come from the germline V gene. V shed 5 bases and J shed 1 base, with 8 bases lying between them. The CDR3 consists of 13 residues. In DNA form, the CDR3 reads TGTGCCAGCAGCCCTAATCGGAACACTGAAGCTTTCTTT. Amino acid sequence: CASSPNRNTEAFF.

This clone has a single count. The genes are TRBV6-4 and TRBJ1-2, with 12 nucleotides matching TRBD1. Per the germline V gene, CDR1 is MRHNA and CDR2 is SNTAGT. CDR3 length: 15 residues. With V trimmed by 5 bases and J by 7 bases, 8 bases remained unmatched. Here the CDR3 reads CASSFTGTGGFGYTF. The CDR3 DNA reads as TGTGCCAGCAGTTTTACCGGGACAGGGGGCTTTGGCTACACCTTC.

In regard to this clone: Other DNA sequences of this sample code for an identical CDR3. The CDR3 spells CASGLPPTEAFF. The CDR3 DNA reads as TGTGCTAGTGGTTTACCCCCGACTGAAGCTTTCTTT. This chain links TRBV12-5 with TRBJ1-1; D not resolved. CDR1 and CDR2 (germline): LGHNT, FRNRAP. This CDR3 is built from 12 residues. V lost 3 bases and J lost 5, with 7 bases in between.

The chain recombines TRBV5-1 with TRBJ2-7, with D tentatively TRBD2 (5 bases). Germline V lookup: CDR1 SGHRS, CDR2 YFSETQ. This CDR3 has 13 residues. The V and J ends lost 3 bases and 7 bases respectively, with 14 bases between them. The CDR3 sequence is CASSSQPTSEQYF. The CDR3 region has the DNA TGCGCCAGCAGCTCGCAACCTACTAGTGAGCAGTACTTC.

The chain combines TRBV9 with TRBJ2-5; 11 positions agree with TRBD2. The length of the CDR3 is 16 residues. Per germline, CDR1 SGDLS and CDR2 YYNGEE. The V and J ends lost 3 bases and 2 bases, in that order; junction bases with no gene match: 6. The CDR3 DNA sequence: TGTGCCAGCAGCGGAAACCGACTAGCGGGACAAGAGACCCAGTACTTC. Translation: CASSGNRLAGQETQYF.

The chain recombines TRBV30 with TRBJ1-3; a weak D match, TRBD1 (5 bases). V lost 7 bases and J lost 5, with 18 bases in between. The CDR3 length is 14 residues. Germline lookup yields CDR1 GTSNPN and CDR2 SVGIG (reference sequence). The CDR3, as DNA: TGTGCCTCGACCCAGCAGGGACTCAGAAACACCATATATTTT. It specifies CASTQQGLRNTIYF.

This chain links TRBV9 with TRBJ1-6; a weak D match, TRBD1 (6 bases). The V end was cut by 1 base, the J end by 8 bases, with 16 bases between. This CDR3 has 16 amino acids. The germline V gene encodes CDR1 SGDLS and CDR2 YYNGEE. The chain's CDR3 is CASSVSQWGRDSPLHF. The CDR3 nucleotides read TGTGCCAGCAGCGTATCCCAGTGGGGGCGGGATTCACCCCTCCACTTT.

The chain joins TRBV7-6 to TRBJ2-1; TRBD1 agrees at 9 bases. V was clipped by 10 bases and J by 6 bases; unmatched bases: 10. This CDR3 is 14 amino acids long. Per the germline V gene, CDR1 is SGHVS and CDR2 is FNYEAQ. The CDR3 sequence: CATKRTGVSNEQFF. The CDR3 DNA sequence: TGTGCCACCAAGCGGACAGGGGTGAGCAATGAGCAGTTCTTC.

This chain connects TRBV7-9 to TRBJ2-7; D remains ambiguous. This CDR3 contains 12 residues. V lost 3 bases and J 3 bases, leaving 6 bases between the germline ends. Germline loops: CDR1 SEHNR, CDR2 FQNEAQ (reference sequence). CDR3 amino acids: CASSFLSYEQYF. The CDR3 coding sequence is TGTGCCAGCAGCTTCCTTAGCTACGAGCAGTACTTC.

The chain couples TRBV5-5 to TRBJ1-2, with a tentative D call TRBD1 (5 bases). V was clipped by 0 bases and J by 8 bases, with 14 bases between them. The length of the CDR3 is 14 residues. From germline, CDR1 is SGHKS and CDR2 YYEKEE (reference sequence). The CDR3 nucleotides are TGTGCCAGCAGCTTGGTGGGGGATTTAAGCGGCTACACCTTC. Translated: CASSLVGDLSGYTF.